This TCR beta chain was sequenced during a study of breast tumors, draining lymph nodes, adjacent tissues. Whole-study results and caveats: Data only fit, rather than demonstrated, lymph node origin of most tumor T cells. Luminal-like breast cancer showed significantly higher tumor–nontumor repertoire similarity than basal-like. The data were judged consistent with most tumor T cells coming from lymph node and expanding in tumor. Compared with lymph nodes, tumors were less diverse; compared with nontumor tissue, more.

Samples came from axillary lymph nodes draining the breast cancer. TCRdb passed the multiplex PCR reads through MiXCR, listing each CDR3 protein once. The sample holds over 200,000 distinct CDR3 sequences, approximately 30% seen once. The CDR3 is 13 residues long. Germline assignment: CDR1 SGHNT and CDR2 YENEEA. Trimming pared 3 bases from V and 6 bases from J, leaving 12 bases between. In regard to this clonotype: Its antigen is unknown. A much larger clone lies one base from this, so it may be a read error.

Source material: axillary lymph node tissue. The V call is TRBV11-3, the J call TRBJ2-7; D is unresolved. The clonotype was recovered from a female donor with breast cancer. Some clones in this sample may be carry-over from other donors' samples. The CDR3 spells CASSFGLTSEQYF. The CDR3 region has the DNA TGTGCCAGCAGCTTCGGTTTAACCTCCGAGCAGTACTTC.